This T cell receptor beta chain was sequenced for a study of blood T cell repertoires in COVID-19. This table comes from immunoSEQ multiplex PCR, and its TCRdb copy is limited to in-frame clones, with some not included. The table shows around 110,000 clones, with 76% occurring only once. Germline V gives CDR1 MNHNY, CDR2 SVGAGI (reference sequence). CDR3 size: 15 residues. Trimming cost V 7 bases and J 4 bases; bases outside gene matches: 10. The sequenced material came from peripheral blood. The genes are TRBV6-6 and TRBJ1-5; 7 bases agree with TRBD1. The sequence was obtained from a man older than 75 with COVID-19, enrolled during active disease. DNA for the CDR3: TGTGCCAGCACCATGTCCGGGACAGTTAATCAGCCCCAGCATTTT. Translated, it gives CASTMSGTVNQPQHF.